This T cell receptor (beta chain) was captured by sequencing in a study of response to subunit inactivated influenza vaccine. Study results and caveats: After each seasonal influenza vaccination, few new T cells are recruited, the authors suggested.

As for this clonotype: Its antigen is not identified.

V was trimmed by 7 bases and J by 3 bases, leaving 9 bases between them. The CDR3 sequence is 13 residues long. Germline values: CDR1 MNHEY, CDR2 SVGEGT. TCRdb recomputed calls from the RT-PCR reads with MiXCR, one row per CDR3 protein. The sample has around 850,000 distinct CDR3 sequences; approximately 17% are singletons. The chain recombines TRBV6-2 or TRBV6-3 with TRBJ1-4; no reliable D call. This clonotype was sampled from a man between 45 and 60 years old who received an inactivated influenza vaccine. The source was PBMCs from blood, collected about 5 days after vaccination. The CDR3 DNA sequence: TGTGCCAGCAAGGACCGTTCTAATGAAAAACTGTTTTTT. Residues: CASKDRSNEKLFF.